These 4 T cell receptor beta chains were sequenced from one sample in a study of CD4 T cells in relation to SARS-CoV-2 and coronaviruses. No cognate antigen is known for these TCRs. Unexposed donor CD4+ T cells date from 2011-2018, before the COVID-19 pandemic. Isolation of CD4+ T cells took place after less than twelve days in culture. Assay used: immunoSEQ multiplex PCR; TCRdb lists only in-frame clones, some missing. Altogether 15,000 to 20,000 clones are present, around 82% being singletons, with the ten largest covering roughly a sixth. The sequenced sample was CD4+ T cells from PBMCs, cultured in vitro. These receptors were taken from a human donor in good health.

The V gene is TRBV10-1, the J gene TRBJ2-7, with TRBD2 matching over 11 bases. CDR1 is WNHNN, CDR2 SYGVQD, per germline (reference sequence). The CDR3 extends over 16 amino acids. The trim removed 4 bases at V and 7 bases at J, leaving 12 bases unmatched. The CDR3 DNA reads TGCGCCAGCAGTGGGTCGACCCTAGCGGGAGGTCGGGAGCAGTACTTC. Translating gives CASSGSTLAGGREQYF.

The rearrangement links TRBV6-2 or TRBV6-3 to TRBJ2-3; tentative D call: TRBD2 (6 bases). Trimming took off 2 bases at V and 3 bases at J, with 12 bases between the two ends. CDR3 length: 15 residues. Germline V gene sequence: CDR1 MNHEY, CDR2 SVGEGT. For the CDR3, the DNA is TGTGCCAGCAGTTACGAACCGGGAGATACAGATACGCAGTATTTT. Protein: CASSYEPGDTDTQYF.

This chain connects TRBV18 to TRBJ2-2; 7 positions match TRBD1. Germline CDR1 reads KGHSH; CDR2 reads LQKENI. The CDR3 is 19 amino acids. The trim removed 3 bases at V and 0 bases at J, leaving 13 bases unmatched. The CDR3 region is CASSPIPGQRASNTGELFF. For the CDR3, the DNA is TGTGCCAGCTCACCTATTCCGGGACAGCGAGCTTCGAACACCGGGGAGCTGTTTTTT.

The chain links TRBV5-4 to TRBJ1-1, with a tentative D call TRBD1 (5 bases). The CDR3 has 16 amino acids. Deletions cut 2 bases from V and 4 bases from J, with 18 bases between. Germline loops: CDR1 SGHNT, CDR2 YYREEE (reference sequence). The CDR3 DNA is TGTGCCAGCAGCTTTGAAAGAGGGACGGGGGGCACTGAAGCTTTCTTT. Translated, it gives CASSFERGTGGTEAFF. The full variable domain, completed using reference TRBV5-4 and TRBJ1-1, is ETGVTQSPTHLIKTRGQQVTLRCSSQSGHNTVSWYQQALGQGPQFIFQYYREEENGRGNFPPRFSGLQFPNYSSELNVNALELDDSALYLCASSFERGTGGTEAFFGQGTRLTVV.